The clone carrying this TCR beta chain was detected only a few times. Clones were sequenced by immunoSEQ multiplex PCR, and TCRdb holds only the in-frame ones, with some missing. Altogether about 48,000 clones are present, roughly 84% being singletons, with the ten largest covering around 11%. This sample was taken from a study of OX40 agonist ivuxolimab in advanced cancers. Study background: Of the participants, 40% to 50% had some prior anti-PD-1, anti-PD-L1 or anti-CTLA-4 therapy, which was allowed.

Source: CD4+ or CD8+ T cells sorted from blood, taken in a trial of the OX40 agonist ivuxolimab. The receptor comes from an adult with an advanced solid tumor such as melanoma, head and neck, liver or kidney cancer.

CDR3: CASRDRGRGGETQYF. The CDR3 bases are TGTGCCAGCAGAGACAGGGGGCGCGGGGGGGAGACCCAGTACTTC. The J gene is TRBJ2-5, the V gene TRBV28; TRBD1 matches 10 bases. In germline, CDR1 is MDHEN, CDR2 SYDVKM. This CDR3 spans 15 amino acids. The junction had 9 bases not matched to a gene; V was cut back by 6 bases and J by 5 bases.